The 9 T cell receptor beta chains below all came from one sample that was sequenced in a study of cytomegalovirus exposure and HLA in healthy donors. Profiled with immunoSEQ multiplex PCR; TCRdb holds only in-frame clones, not every one. The table includes around 250,000 clones, around 89% detected once. Sequenced material: PBMCs. The receptor source for this set is a woman aged 18 to 35 in good health and CMV-seronegative.

The chain combines TRBV29-1 with TRBJ1-2; D uncertain. Germline V gene sequence: CDR1 SQVTM, CDR2 ANQGSEA. V was pared by 4 bases and J by 4 bases, with 7 bases between. This CDR3 contains 11 residues. In DNA, the CDR3 is TGCAGCGTTGGCAGAGGCTATGGCTACACCTTC. It specifies CSVGRGYGYTF.

This rearrangement joins TRBV5-4 to TRBJ1-4; 11 nucleotides line up with TRBD1. CDR3 length: 15 amino acids. Trimming took 4 bases from V and 4 from J; bases not matched to a gene: 3. Germline CDR1 is SGHNT and CDR2 is YYREEE (reference sequence). The CDR3: CASSRGTGGNEKLFF. In nucleotides, the CDR3 is TGTGCCAGCAGCCGGGGGACAGGGGGTAATGAAAAACTGTTTTTT.

The rearrangement joins TRBV7-9 to TRBJ2-7; 11 bases are a match to TRBD2. This CDR3 has 14 residues. V gave up 4 bases and J gave up 3 bases; unmatched junction bases: 2. Germline lookup yields CDR1 SEHNR and CDR2 FQNEAQ (reference sequence). The CDR3 loop is CASSSSGGIYEQYV. The CDR3 DNA is TGTGCCAGCAGCTCTAGCGGGGGGATCTACGAGCAGTACGTC.

This chain connects TRBV28 to TRBJ2-2; D unresolved. The CDR3 is 15 amino acids. With 2 bases removed from V and 0 bases from J, the gap between germline ends came to 7 bases. Germline assignment: CDR1 MDHEN and CDR2 SYDVKM. CDR3 sequence reads: CASSLVQANTGELFF. The DNA of the CDR3 is TGTGCCAGCAGTTTAGTGCAGGCGAACACCGGGGAGCTGTTTTTT.

This chain links TRBV25-1 with TRBJ2-7; 10 nucleotides match TRBD2. Germline CDR1 MGHDK, CDR2 SYGVNS. Unmatched junction bases numbered 3, after V lost 4 bases and J lost 0 bases. This CDR3 contains 15 residues. CDR3 bases: TGTGCCAGCAGTGCCCTAGCGGGGGTCTCCTACGAGCAGTACTTC. Residues: CASSALAGVSYEQYF.

The chain couples TRBV6-6 to TRBJ2-2; D uncertain. The germline V gene has CDR1 MNHNY and CDR2 SVGAGI (reference sequence). This CDR3 comprises 14 residues. Trimming removed 0 bases from V and 4 bases from J, with 6 bases in between. The CDR3 reads CASSYSRITGELFF. The CDR3 nucleotides are TGTGCCAGCAGTTACTCCAGGATCACCGGGGAGCTGTTTTTT.

The CDR3: CASSSYSGRQFF. The CDR3 DNA sequence: TGTGCCAGCAGTTCCTATAGCGGGAGGCAGTTCTTC. The chain carries TRBV6-6 and TRBJ2-1, with 9 bases matching TRBD2. CDR1 MNHNY and CDR2 SVGAGI come from the germline V gene (reference sequence). This CDR3 has 12 residues. V shed 4 bases, J shed 12 bases, and the junction held 4 bases outside the gene matches.

The V call is TRBV4-3, the J call TRBJ1-6; no definite D call. The CDR3 length is 16 residues. V shed 3 bases and J shed 0 bases, with 9 bases lying between them. Per germline, CDR1 LGHNA and CDR2 YSLEER. The CDR3 coding sequence is TGCGCCAGCAGCCATGGGAGGAGCTCCTATAATTCACCCCTCCACTTT. Amino acid sequence: CASSHGRSSYNSPLHF.

The gene calls are TRBV4-1 and TRBJ1-6, with 7 nucleotides matching TRBD1. The CDR3 extends over 14 amino acids. Germline CDR1 reads MGHRA; CDR2 reads YSYEKL. V gave up 4 bases and J gave up 3 bases; unmatched junction bases: 0. The CDR3 DNA reads TGCGCCAGCAGCCGGGACAGCTATAATTCACCCCTCCACTTT. Amino acid sequence: CASSRDSYNSPLHF.